One sample yielded the 8 T cell receptor beta chains listed below, sequenced in a study of cytomegalovirus exposure and HLA in healthy donors. PCR employed 60 Vbeta and 13 Jbeta primers. Assay: immunoSEQ multiplex PCR; the TCRdb copy retains only in-frame clones and omits some. The data contain 180,000 or so clones, under 80% of them singletons. Material for sequencing was PBMCs. These receptors were collected from a female donor in good health and CMV-seronegative.

The rearrangement joins TRBV21-1 to TRBJ2-1; the D call of TRBD2 is as the table states it, not checked on the DNA. TRBV21-1 is listed as a pseudogene. The CDR3 loop spans 14 amino acids. The CDR3 region is CASSKQRDYNEQFF. In DNA form, the CDR3 reads TGTGCCAGCAGCAAACAGAGGGACTACAATGAGCAGTTCTTC.

This chain connects TRBV13 to TRBJ1-6; possible D gene TRBD1, 6 bases. The CDR3 length is 17 residues. Trimming took 2 bases from V and 0 from J, leaving 11 bases between them. Germline V gene sequence: CDR1 PRHDT, CDR2 FYEKMQ (reference sequence). The DNA of the CDR3 is TGTGCCAGCAGCTTACAGGGGCTGAGCTCCTATAATTCACCCCTCCACTTT. Translation gives CASSLQGLSSYNSPLHF. The full variable domain, rest sourced from reference TRBV13 and TRBJ1-6, is AAGVIQSPRHLIKEKRETATLKCYPIPRHDTVYWYQQGPGQDPQFLISFYEKMQSDKGSIPDRFSAQQFSDYHSELNMSSLELGDSALYFCASSLQGLSSYNSPLHFGNGTRLTVT.

This chain links TRBV5-4 with TRBJ2-5; 13 positions match TRBD2. CDR3 length: 14 amino acids. Germline V gives CDR1 SGHNT, CDR2 YYREEE (reference sequence). The trim removed 4 bases at V and 5 bases at J, leaving 2 bases unmatched. As DNA, the CDR3 is TGTGCCAGCAGCCTGGGACTAGCGGGGGAGACCCAGTACTTC. This codes for CASSLGLAGETQYF. Full variable domain (missing parts from reference TRBV5-4 and TRBJ2-5): ETGVTQSPTHLIKTRGQQVTLRCSSQSGHNTVSWYQQALGQGPQFIFQYYREEENGRGNFPPRFSGLQFPNYSSELNVNALELDDSALYLCASSLGLAGETQYFGPGTRLLVL.

The V call is TRBV21-1, the J call TRBJ2-3; TRBD1 is the table's D call, not checked against the DNA. TRBV21-1 is a documented pseudogene. This CDR3 is built from 18 residues. The CDR3 loop reads CASSKGINEQGCQDTQYF. CDR3 coding DNA: TGTGCCAGCAGCAAAGGAATAAACGAGCAGGGGTGTCAAGATACGCAGTATTTT.

CDR3 amino acids: CASSYRDSYSPLHF. CDR3 nucleotides: TGCGCCAGCAGCTACCGGGACTCCTATTCACCCCTCCACTTT. This chain uses TRBV4-3 with TRBJ1-6; D is possibly TRBD1 (5 bases). V lost 5 bases, J lost 8 bases, and 13 bases lay in between. CDR1 is LGHNA and CDR2 is YSLEER in the germline V gene. This CDR3 has 14 amino acids.

The chain carries TRBV12-5 and TRBJ2-7; the match to TRBD2 covers 8 bases. J gave up 3 bases and V 2 bases, and 3 bases lay outside the gene matches. This CDR3 is built from 14 residues. Germline V gene data show CDR1 as LGHNT and CDR2 as FRNRAP. The CDR3 nucleotides read TGTGCTAGTGGTTTGCCCCGGGGGGGCTACGAGCAGTACTTC. Protein sequence: CASGLPRGGYEQYF.

This chain uses TRBV28 with TRBJ1-1; D not certain. The V and J ends lost 2 bases and 0 bases respectively, with 19 bases between them. The CDR3 is 18 amino acids. Germline CDR1 MDHEN, CDR2 SYDVKM. CDR3 sequence (DNA): TGTGCCAGCAGTTTAGGGCCCGTCCTTCTGATATTGAACACTGAAGCTTTCTTT. Its protein product is CASSLGPVLLILNTEAFF.

The rearrangement uses TRBV4-3 and TRBJ2-5, with 10 nucleotides matching TRBD1. This CDR3 region has 16 residues. Losses at the gene ends were 0 bases for V and 4 bases for J; bases not matched to a gene: 5. In germline, CDR1 is LGHNA, CDR2 YSLEER. In nucleotides, the CDR3 is TGCGCCAGCAGCCAAGATTGGGACAGGGGTGGAGAGACCCAGTACTTC. It specifies CASSQDWDRGGETQYF.